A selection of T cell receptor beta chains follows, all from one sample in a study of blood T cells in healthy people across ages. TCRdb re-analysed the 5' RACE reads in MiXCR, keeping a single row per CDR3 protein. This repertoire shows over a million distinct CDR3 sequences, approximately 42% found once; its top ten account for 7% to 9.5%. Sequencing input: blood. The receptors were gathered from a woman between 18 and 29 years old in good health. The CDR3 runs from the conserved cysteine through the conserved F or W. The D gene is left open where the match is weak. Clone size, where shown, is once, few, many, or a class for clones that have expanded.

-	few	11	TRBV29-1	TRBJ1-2	CSDTKDYGYTF	TGCAGCGACACTAAGGACTATGGCTACACCTTC
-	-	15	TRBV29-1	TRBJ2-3	CSVVSWTIDTDTQYF	TGCAGCGTTGTTTCTTGGACCATAGATACAGATACGCAGTATTTT
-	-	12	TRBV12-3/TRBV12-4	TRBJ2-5	CDSGDRPETQYF	TGTGACAGCGGCGACAGGCCAGAGACCCAGTACTTC
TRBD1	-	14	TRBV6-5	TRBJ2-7	CASSYNRGSPEQYF	TGTGCCAGCAGTTACAACAGGGGGTCCCCCGAGCAGTACTTC
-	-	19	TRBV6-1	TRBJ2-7	CATRASEACRVEGGYEQYF	TGTGCCACCCGGGCAAGCGAAGCATGCCGAGTCGAGGGGGGCTACGAGCAGTACTTC
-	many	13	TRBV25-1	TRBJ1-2	CASSDQGGYGYTF	TGTGCCAGCAGTGATCAGGGCGGCTATGGCTACACCTTC
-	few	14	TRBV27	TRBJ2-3	CASITRPFTDTQYF	TGTGCCAGCATTACGCGACCCTTCACAGATACGCAGTATTTT
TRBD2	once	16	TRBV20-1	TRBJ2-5	CSAKPGLAGLQETQYF	TGCAGTGCTAAACCGGGACTAGCGGGGCTTCAAGAGACCCAGTACTTC
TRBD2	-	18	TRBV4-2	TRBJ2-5	CASSQGPPAGGIQETQYF	TGTGCCAGCAGCCAAGGGCCCCCGGCGGGGGGTATCCAAGAGACCCAGTACTTC
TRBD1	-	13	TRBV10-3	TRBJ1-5	CAIQAQGDQPQHF	TGTGCCATCCAAGCGCAGGGGGACCAGCCCCAGCATTTT
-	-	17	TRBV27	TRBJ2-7	CASSLGLTETGSYEQYF	TGTGCCAGCAGTTTAGGCCTCACAGAGACAGGCTCCTACGAGCAGTACTTC
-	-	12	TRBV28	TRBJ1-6	CASRDPPHPLHF	TGTGCCAGCCGGGATCCACCGCATCCCCTCCACTTT
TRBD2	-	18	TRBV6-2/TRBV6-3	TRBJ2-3	CASSSPSGRRDSTDTQYF	TGTGCCAGCAGCAGCCCTAGCGGGAGGAGGGATAGCACAGATACGCAGTATTTT
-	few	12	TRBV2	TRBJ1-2	CASTLTAGGYTF	TGTGCCAGCACCTTGACAGCGGGTGGCTACACCTTC
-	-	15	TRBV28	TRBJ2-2	CASSPPNRAAGELFF	TGTGCCAGCAGTCCTCCCAACAGGGCGGCCGGGGAGCTGTTTTTT
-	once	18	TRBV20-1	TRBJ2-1	CSARVAGLPSGGSYEQFF	TGCAGTGCTAGAGTAGCAGGGCTACCGTCTGGCGGCTCCTACGAGCAGTTCTTC
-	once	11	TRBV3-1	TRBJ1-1	CASSRGLDAFF	TGTGCCAGCAGCCGCGGGCTTGACGCTTTCTTT
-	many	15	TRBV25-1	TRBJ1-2	CASSEYSQSTGRYTF	TGTGCCAGCAGTGAATATAGCCAATCTACAGGGCGCTACACCTTC
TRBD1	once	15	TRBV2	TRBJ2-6	CASNRGHPGANVLTF	TGTGCCAGCAACAGGGGCCACCCTGGGGCCAACGTCCTGACTTTC
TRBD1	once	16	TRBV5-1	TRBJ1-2	CASSLALGTGNYGYTF	TGCGCCAGCAGCTTGGCGCTCGGGACAGGAAACTATGGCTACACCTTC